This TCR beta chain derives from a study of blood T cell repertoires in COVID-19. Turning to the study itself: Samples came from the United States, Italy and Spain, spanning acute and convalescent COVID-19. PBMCs, B-cell-depleted T cells, or T cells were the source of the cDNA or gDNA that made up the material.

The CDR3 covers 15 residues. Unmatched junction bases numbered 8, after V lost 4 bases and J lost 5 bases. CDR1 and CDR2 (germline): MGHRA, YSYEKL. Per the study methods: Counts of nucleated cells, estimated from reference gene primer amplification, were obtained. The protocol was immunoSEQ multiplex PCR, while the TCRdb copy is restricted to in-frame clones and leaves out a portion. V and J calls plus clone size are reproduced from that table; the DNA served to infer D and trimming. Here the sample spans about 190,000 clones, roughly 89% being singletons. The TCR originated in a man in his fifties or sixties with acute or convalescent COVID-19. What was sequenced was peripheral blood. J is TRBJ2-5 and V is TRBV4-1, with TRBD2 identical over 9 bases. The CDR3 DNA follows: TGCGCCAGCAGCCGCTTCTTAGCGGGAGACGAGACCCAGTACTTC. Amino acids: CASSRFLAGDETQYF.